One and the same sample provided the 14 T cell receptor beta chains below, sequenced in a study of blood T cell repertoires in COVID-19. Assay: immunoSEQ multiplex PCR; the TCRdb copy retains only in-frame clones and omits some. The sample gives 150,000 to 200,000 clones, roughly nine tenths of which show up once; less than 25% is in the top ten. The sequenced material came from peripheral blood. The receptors were sampled from a man in his sixties or seventies with active or convalescent COVID-19.

This chain links TRBV11-2 with TRBJ2-7; the D gene is possibly TRBD1 (5 bases). CDR1 is SGHAT and CDR2 is FQNNGV in the germline V gene. V was shortened by 8 bases and J by 6 bases, with 11 bases between the two germline ends. The CDR3 has 11 residues. CDR3 DNA sequence: TGTGCCAGCGGCTGGGGCTCCGAGCAGTACTTC. Amino acids: CASGWGSEQYF.

The chain carries TRBV7-3 and TRBJ1-6; possible D gene TRBD1, 5 bases. The germline V gene has CDR1 SGHTA and CDR2 FQGTGA. Trimming shortened V by 1 base and J by 8 bases, and 12 bases separated the two germline ends. This CDR3 spans 15 amino acids. The CDR3 DNA follows: TGTGCCAGCAGCTTAAGACCGGGAGGGGATTCACCCCTCCACTTT. The encoded protein is CASSLRPGGDSPLHF.

This clone was seen a few times. The genes are TRBV7-9 and TRBJ1-4; possible D gene TRBD1, 5 bases. The CDR3 spans 16 residues. Trimming took 6 bases from V and 0 from J, leaving 14 bases between them. Germline-derived CDR1 and CDR2 are SEHNR and FQNEAQ (reference sequence). The CDR3 nucleotides are TGTGCCAGCAGACCCGACCAGGGTGCAACTAATGAAAAACTGTTTTTT. Protein sequence: CASRPDQGATNEKLFF.

The CDR3 DNA follows: TGCGCCAGCAGTCTGGACAGGGTTCGGTACGAGCAGTACTTC. Translating it yields CASSLDRVRYEQYF. The chain uses TRBV10-2 and TRBJ2-7, with 8 nucleotides matching TRBD1. Germline lookup yields CDR1 WSHSY and CDR2 SAAADI. The CDR3 is 14 residues long. With 5 bases clipped from V and 4 bases from J, the junction kept 7 bases outside the gene matches.

V usage is TRBV19 and J usage is TRBJ1-1, with D maybe TRBD1 (5 bases). The CDR3 sequence is 19 residues long. The germline V and J ends were trimmed by 2 bases and 0 bases, with 22 bases remaining between them. CDR1 and CDR2 (germline): LNHDA, SQIVND (reference sequence). In nucleotides, the CDR3 is TGTGCCAGTAGTATATATTTGGAGGGGACCGACGGAATGAACACTGAAGCTTTCTTT. This gives the protein CASSIYLEGTDGMNTEAFF.

This chain uses TRBV11-3 with TRBJ2-1; D possibly corresponds to TRBD2 (6 bases). Germline lookup yields CDR1 SGHNT and CDR2 YENEEA. V lost 1 base, J lost 6 bases, and 13 bases lay in between. The CDR3 consists of 15 residues. The CDR3 region is CASSLVRGTVNEQFF. In nucleotides, the CDR3 is TGTGCCAGCAGCTTAGTCCGAGGGACTGTCAATGAGCAGTTCTTC.

The CDR3 here is CASSADNNQPQHF. The CDR3 coding sequence is TGTGCCAGCAGTGCCGACAACAATCAGCCCCAGCATTTT. The V gene is TRBV2, the J gene TRBJ1-5; D gene uncertain. CDR3 length equals 13 residues. Germline values: CDR1 SNHLY, CDR2 FYNNEI. Trimming cost V 4 bases and J 3 bases, with 7 bases left between them.

This chain uses TRBV28 with TRBJ1-5, with a weak D call TRBD1 (5 bases). CDR3 length equals 16 residues. Germline values: CDR1 MDHEN, CDR2 SYDVKM. V was shortened by 3 bases and J by 2 bases, with 14 bases between the two germline ends. In DNA form, the CDR3 reads TGTGCCAGCAGTTTGGTGGCGGGGGTCGGCAATCAGCCCCAGCATTTT. It is translated as CASSLVAGVGNQPQHF.

The rearrangement links TRBV7-2 to TRBJ1-1; D possibly corresponds to TRBD1 (5 bases). The germline gives CDR1 SGHTA, CDR2 FQGNSA. The CDR3 length is 15 residues. Trimming left V 3 bases short and J 5 bases short, with 16 bases between. DNA of the CDR3: TGTGCCAGCAGCTTTGGGGCCAGGGCCGGTACTGAAGCTTTCTTT. Translating it yields CASSFGARAGTEAFF.

The J gene is TRBJ1-1, the V gene TRBV6-5, with unresolved D. Between the trimmed V and J ends, which lost 0 bases and 6 bases, there was a span of 11 bases. The CDR3 consists of 14 residues. From germline, CDR1 is MNHEY and CDR2 SVGAGI. CDR3 in DNA: TGTGCCAGCAGTTACTCGAGGTCTGGCTCTGAAGCTTTCTTT. Its protein is CASSYSRSGSEAFF.

The chain employs TRBV28 and TRBJ1-5, with D perhaps TRBD1 (5 bases). The CDR3 is 13 amino acids. The ends were cut back, 7 bases at V and 5 bases at J, with 12 bases in the middle. Germline V CDR1 and CDR2: MDHEN, SYDVKM. CDR3 DNA: TGTGCCAGCAAGCGGGGGAATGATCAGCCCCAGCATTTT. It codes for CASKRGNDQPQHF.

The chain links TRBV11-3 to TRBJ2-1; 9 bases line up with TRBD2. V trimming: 5 bases; J trimming: 1 base; junction bases outside the gene matches: 3. CDR1 is SGHNT and CDR2 is YENEEA in the germline V gene. This CDR3 has 15 residues. This CDR3 reads CASSRSGSSYNEQFF. The CDR3 region has the DNA TGTGCCAGCAGCCGTAGCGGGAGTTCCTACAATGAGCAGTTCTTC. Supplemented by reference TRBV11-3 and TRBJ2-1, the full variable domain reads EAGVVQSPRYKIIEKKQPVAFWCNPISGHNTLYWYLQNLGQGPELLIRYENEEAVDDSQLPKDRFSAERLKGVDSTLKIQPAELGDSAVYLCASSRSGSSYNEQFFGPGTRLTVL.

The chain combines TRBV18 with TRBJ1-5; D is unresolved. V was shortened by 1 base and J by 0 bases, with 10 bases between the two germline ends. Germline values: CDR1 KGHSH, CDR2 LQKENI. The CDR3 contains 16 residues. Here the CDR3 reads CASSPRSQDSNQPQHF. CDR3 in DNA: TGTGCCAGCTCACCACGGTCGCAGGATAGCAATCAGCCCCAGCATTTT. Full variable domain (outside the CDR3, taken from reference TRBV18 and TRBJ1-5): NAGVMQNPRHLVRRRGQEARLRCSPMKGHSHVYWYRQLPEEGLKFMVYLQKENIIDESGMPKERFSAEFPKEGPSILRIQQVVRGDSAAYFCASSPRSQDSNQPQHFGDGTRLSIL.

This chain connects TRBV28 to TRBJ2-1; D gene unclear. This CDR3 spans 15 amino acids. V was shortened by 2 bases and J by 0 bases, with 8 bases between the two germline ends. Germline V lookup: CDR1 MDHEN, CDR2 SYDVKM. The CDR3 region has the DNA TGTGCCAGCAGTTTACTTTCGAGCTCCTACAATGAGCAGTTCTTC. This codes for CASSLLSSSYNEQFF.